This T cell receptor (beta chain) was retrieved from a study of T cells in Graves' hyperthyroidism and ophthalmopathy. RNA transcripts provided the source from which TCR beta CDR3 regions were amplified. Carried out on the TCR CDR3, a first-round RT-PCR used the HTBI primer set. TCRdb reprocessed the multiplex PCR reads with MiXCR, giving one entry per CDR3 protein. The sample has about 590,000 distinct CDR3 sequences, around 14% seen once; the top ten hold around 6.6%. Patients with uncontrolled infections, other autoimmune diseases, pregnancy or lactation were excluded. The CDR3 spans 13 residues. Trimming removed 1 base at V and 10 bases at J, with 11 bases between. Per the germline V gene, CDR1 is MNHNS and CDR2 is SASEGT.

This chain uses TRBV6-1 with TRBJ2-1, with D unresolved. This receptor was identified in a woman in her twenties or thirties with Graves' hyperthyroidism. The material sequenced was blood. CDR3 coding DNA: TGTGCCAGCAGTGAAGGGGCTAGTAGGGAGCAGTTCTTC. Translated: CASSEGASREQFF.